These 2 T cell receptor beta chains came from one sample sequenced in a study of shared clonotypes between healthy human individuals (TCRdb year 2020). The library came from the immunoSEQ multiplex PCR assay. TCRdb provides this immuneACCESS table in a form limited to in-frame rearrangements. Some clones are lacking; in checked studies, under half of them reflect an unresolved V gene, and why the rest are absent is not known. For this sample there are some 2,100,000 clones; nearly 97% appear just once. Clones ranked in the top ten supply less than 0.15% of the sample. What was sequenced was naive CD4+ T cells sorted from blood. The cell subset or site label here, explained by the study, means: CD45RA+ positively selected. These receptors were taken from a man aged 18 to 30 in good health.

The chain couples TRBV9 to TRBJ2-3, with a possible D match to TRBD2 (5 bases). The CDR3 spans 17 residues. V was trimmed by 0 bases and J by 1 base, leaving 15 bases between them. Germline loops: CDR1 SGDLS, CDR2 YYNGEE. The CDR3 here is CASSVAGREGRTDTQYF. Written as DNA, the CDR3 is TGTGCCAGCAGCGTAGCGGGAAGGGAAGGTCGCACAGATACGCAGTATTTT.

V and J are TRBV28 and TRBJ1-1; the D gene is possibly TRBD1 (6 bases). The CDR3 runs 16 residues. The V gene lost 8 bases and the J gene lost 3 bases, with 22 bases spanning the gap. Germline V gene lookup returns CDR1 MDHEN and CDR2 SYDVKM. CDR3 DNA sequence: TGTGCCAGCTCCCCGGGAGGCAGGGGATGGGACACTGAAGCTTTCTTT. Its translation: CASSPGGRGWDTEAFF.